This TCR beta chain was captured in a study of blood T cell repertoires in COVID-19. As for the study in general: T cells, B-cell-depleted T cells, or PBMCs supplied cDNA or gDNA.

As handled by the study authors: Estimation of nucleated cell counts was performed using reference gene primer amplification. Sequenced by immunoSEQ multiplex PCR; TCRdb stores in-frame clones only, minus some. That table gives V, J and clone size, and the DNA gave D and trimming. Among about 100,000 clones listed, roughly 84% were seen once. The table lists this clone with a count of one. There are 13 residues in the CDR3. V shed 4 bases and J 7 bases; nucleotides not matched to a gene: 3. Germline V gives CDR1 SGHNT, CDR2 YENEEA. The chain employs TRBV11-3 and TRBJ1-2; TRBD1 aligns across 10 bases. The sequence was collected from a man between 65 and 85 years old with active or convalescent COVID-19. Specimen: peripheral blood. CDR3 nucleotide sequence: TGTGCCAGCAGCTCGACAGGGGGCGGTGGCTACACCTTC. Encoded protein: CASSSTGGGGYTF. Full variable domain (missing parts from reference TRBV11-3 and TRBJ1-2): EAGVVQSPRYKIIEKKQPVAFWCNPISGHNTLYWYLQNLGQGPELLIRYENEEAVDDSQLPKDRFSAERLKGVDSTLKIQPAELGDSAVYLCASSSTGGGGYTFGSGTRLTVV.